Listed below are T cell receptor beta chains from one sample, sequenced in a study of blood T cell repertoires in COVID-19. Method: immunoSEQ multiplex PCR; TCRdb's copy keeps in-frame clones and lacks some. The sample includes about 59,000 clones, approximately 80% of them seen just once. Sequencing was carried out using peripheral blood. These receptors were obtained from a man aged 60 to 75 with acute or convalescent COVID-19. The CDR3 runs from the conserved cysteine through the conserved F or W. The D gene is left open where the match is weak. Expanded clones are given a class, and other clones once, few, many or no size at all.

v_call	cdr3_length	clone_size	j_call	d_call	cdr3_nt	cdr3_aa
TRBV6-4	17	many	TRBJ2-3	TRBD2	TGTGCCAGCTCTCGAGTTGCGGGGGGGCGCGATGCAGATACGCAGTATTTT	CASSRVAGGRDADTQYF
TRBV7-2	14	NA	TRBJ2-2	NA	TGTGCCAGCAGATCGGGACAGAACACCGGGGAGCTGTTTTTT	CASRSGQNTGELFF
TRBV5-6	16	NA	TRBJ2-5	NA	TGTGCCAGCAGCTTGGCCGTGGGGGCCGGACGAGAGACCCAGTACTTC	CASSLAVGAGRETQYF
TRBV5-5	13	NA	TRBJ1-1	NA	TGTGCCAGCAGCTTGGGGACAGAAACTGAAGCTTTCTTT	CASSLGTETEAFF
TRBV7-2	17	once	TRBJ2-7	TRBD2	TGTGCCAGCAGCTTAGGTACTAGCGGCAGATTCACCTACGAGCAGTACTTC	CASSLGTSGRFTYEQYF
TRBV5-4	15	NA	TRBJ2-1	TRBD2	TGTGCCAGCAGCAGAAGCGGGGGGCTCTACAATGAGCAGTTCTTC	CASSRSGGLYNEQFF
TRBV7-9	15	NA	TRBJ2-3	TRBD2	TGTGCCAGCACCGGGAGGGGAACTAGCACAGATACGCAGTATTTT	CASTGRGTSTDTQYF
TRBV7-3	14	once	TRBJ2-3	NA	TGTGCCAGCAGCTCCCAGGGGAGCACAGATACGCAGTATTTT	CASSSQGSTDTQYF
TRBV5-4	16	few	TRBJ2-2	TRBD1	TGTGCCAGCAGCAAAGGGGGCAGTGGCAACACCGGGGAGCTGTTTTTT	CASSKGGSGNTGELFF
TRBV30	13	NA	TRBJ1-2	NA	TGTGCCTGGAGGCCCGGATTGGCGGGCGGCTACACCTTC	CAWRPGLAGGYTF
TRBV7-8	17	once	TRBJ2-2	TRBD1	TGTGCCAGCAGCTCTGTCCCGGGACAGGGACAGAGCGGGGAGCTGTTTTTT	CASSSVPGQGQSGELFF
TRBV5-1	14	NA	TRBJ2-7	TRBD1	TGCGCCAGCAGCACCGGGACAGGGGACGGGGAGCAGTACTTC	CASSTGTGDGEQYF
TRBV4-1	17	NA	TRBJ1-2	NA	TGCGCCAGCAGCCGCCAACCTCCGGGTCGGGCTAACTATGGCTACACCTTC	CASSRQPPGRANYGYTF
TRBV5-1	13	NA	TRBJ2-7	NA	TGCGCCAGCAGCCCGGACACTACCTACGAGCAGTACTTC	CASSPDTTYEQYF
TRBV7-8	18	NA	TRBJ1-6	TRBD1	TGTGCCAGCAGCCGGGACAGTATCAACCCCTACTATAATTCACCCCTCCACTTT	CASSRDSINPYYNSPLHF
TRBV24-1	15	NA	TRBJ2-5	NA	TGTGCCACCAGTGATTTATACGACACGCAAGAGACCCAGTACTTC	CATSDLYDTQETQYF
TRBV18	16	few	TRBJ1-4	NA	TGTGCCAGCTCACCCTCTCTGCCAGGAAATAATGAAAAACTGTTTTTT	CASSPSLPGNNEKLFF
TRBV5-1	15	NA	TRBJ2-5	NA	TGCGCCAGCAGCTTCGAAGGGGGGGGACAAGAGACCCAGTACTTC	CASSFEGGGQETQYF
TRBV7-9	14	NA	TRBJ2-4	NA	TGTGCCAGCAGCGGACACCTAGCCAAAAACATTCAGTACTTC	CASSGHLAKNIQYF
TRBV10-1	13	NA	TRBJ2-3	NA	TGCGCCAGCAGTGAGGGGATTGCGGGTACGCAGTATTTT	CASSEGIAGTQYF
TRBV28	15	NA	TRBJ2-3	NA	TGTGCCAGCAGTTTATGGGGCAGCAGCACAGATACGCAGTATTTT	CASSLWGSSTDTQYF
TRBV14	16	once	TRBJ2-3	TRBD2	TGTGCCAGCAGCCCGTTCTCTAGCGGGGGCACAGATACGCAGTATTTT	CASSPFSSGGTDTQYF
TRBV6-4	15	NA	TRBJ2-3	TRBD2	TGTGCCAGCAGAAAAGCGGGGGCGGACACAGATACGCAGTATTTT	CASRKAGADTDTQYF
TRBV5-6	15	few	TRBJ2-1	NA	TGTGCCAGCAGCTTGGCCGGACAGACCTACAATGAGCAGTTCTTC	CASSLAGQTYNEQFF
TRBV20-1	14	NA	TRBJ2-3	TRBD1	TGCAGTGCTAGTGGGACAGGGTATACAGATACGCAGTATTTT	CSASGTGYTDTQYF
TRBV4-2	14	NA	TRBJ2-5	NA	TGTGCCAGCAGCCAAGATCTAGCTTCAGAGACCCAGTACTTC	CASSQDLASETQYF
TRBV5-4	19	NA	TRBJ2-4	NA	TGTGCCAGCAGCTCACCCGGGACAGGGCAACTAGCGGGGAAAAACATTCAGTACTTC	CASSSPGTGQLAGKNIQYF
TRBV10-3	13	NA	TRBJ1-1	NA	TGTGCCACCCAGACCGGGGGTGGGTTCGGGGCTTTCTTT	CATQTGGGFGAFF
TRBV7-2	15	NA	TRBJ1-5	NA	TGTGCCAGCAGCTTAGGGGTCGGGTCCAATCAGCCCCAGCATTTT	CASSLGVGSNQPQHF
TRBV9	14	NA	TRBJ2-7	TRBD1	TGTGCCAGCAGTAGGACAGGGGATTTTCGCGAGCAGTACTTC	CASSRTGDFREQYF
TRBV6-5	14	many	TRBJ2-7	NA	TGTGCCAGCAGTTCCCCCGGGACAACCTACGAGCAGTACTTC	CASSSPGTTYEQYF
TRBV3-1/TRBV3-2	16	NA	TRBJ2-7	NA	TGTGCCAGCAGCCAAGCCGCTGGGGGCTCCAGGGTAGAGCAGTACTTC	CASSQAAGGSRVEQYF
TRBV20-1	12	once	TRBJ1-6	NA	TGCAGTGCTAGTCTCCCTACTCCACCCCTCCACTTT	CSASLPTPPLHF
TRBV6-5	13	NA	TRBJ2-4	NA	TGTGCCAGCAGTTCATCCCCCATTAACATTCAGTACTTC	CASSSSPINIQYF
TRBV7-9	15	NA	TRBJ2-4	TRBD2	TGTGCCAGCAGCTTAGTAGCGGGGGTGGAAAACATTCAGTACTTC	CASSLVAGVENIQYF
TRBV5-8	19	once	TRBJ1-4	TRBD1	TGTGCCAGCAGCTTGTTTTTCGGACAGGGGGCGCCGGCTAATGAAAAACTGTTTTTT	CASSLFFGQGAPANEKLFF
TRBV5-5	15	NA	TRBJ1-3	NA	TGTGCCAGCAGCCAAGCGGGTTTGCTGGGCGACACCATATATTTT	CASSQAGLLGDTIYF
TRBV19	15	NA	TRBJ1-6	TRBD1	TGTGCCAGTAAGACGTTGGGACAGGAGAGATCACCCCTCCACTTT	CASKTLGQERSPLHF
TRBV6-5	15	NA	TRBJ1-5	TRBD1	TGTGCCAGCAGTAGCAGGGGGCTAGGAGATCAGCCCCAGCATTTT	CASSSRGLGDQPQHF
TRBV19	13	once	TRBJ1-1	TRBD1	TGTGCCAGTAGCTTCACAGGGGGCGGCGGGGCTTTCTTT	CASSFTGGGGAFF
TRBV18	18	few	TRBJ2-2	TRBD1	TGTGCCAGCTCACCACGACCACAGGGGGCGCAGAATGGCGGGGAGCTGTTTTTT	CASSPRPQGAQNGGELFF
TRBV5-1	14	NA	TRBJ2-5	NA	TGCGCCAGCAGCCTAACAGGGTTCAAAGAGACCCAGTACTTC	CASSLTGFKETQYF
TRBV5-8	16	NA	TRBJ2-3	TRBD2	TGTGCCAGCCCCGGGACCCCAGCGGGGAACACAGATACGCAGTATTTT	CASPGTPAGNTDTQYF
TRBV6-5	15	NA	TRBJ2-1	TRBD2	TGTGCCAGCAGTCGGTGGCTAGCGGGGGACAATGAGCAGTTCTTC	CASSRWLAGDNEQFF
TRBV19	16	NA	TRBJ2-1	TRBD1	TGTGCCAGCCTAGGGGTGGGACAGGGGAAAGGTAATGAGCAGTTCTTC	CASLGVGQGKGNEQFF
TRBV7-3	14	NA	TRBJ2-7	TRBD2	TGTGCCAGCAGCCCCTATGCGGGGGCCTACGAGCAGTACTTC	CASSPYAGAYEQYF
TRBV7-9	14	NA	TRBJ2-7	NA	TGTGCCAGCGGATCAATGACAGGCTCCTACGAGCAGTACTTC	CASGSMTGSYEQYF
TRBV5-1	15	NA	TRBJ2-2	NA	TGCGCCAGCAGCTGGTCGGGGGGCGAGACCGGGGAGCTGTTTTTT	CASSWSGGETGELFF
TRBV19	13	NA	TRBJ1-1	NA	TGTGCCAGTATGGCGGGAGTGAACACTGAAGCTTTCTTT	CASMAGVNTEAFF
TRBV6-5	13	NA	TRBJ2-6	NA	TGTGCCAGTAACAGGGCTGGGGCCAACGTCCTGACTTTC	CASNRAGANVLTF
TRBV5-4	14	few	TRBJ1-1	TRBD1	TGTGCCAGCAGCATTGGACAGGACATCGTCGAAGCTTTCTTT	CASSIGQDIVEAFF
TRBV4-2	14	NA	TRBJ1-2	NA	TGTGCCAGCAGCCAAGATCAGGGCGGCTATGGCTACACCTTC	CASSQDQGGYGYTF
TRBV7-6	16	NA	TRBJ1-3	TRBD1	TGTGCCAGCAGCTTAGGAGGACAGGCGATTGGAAACACCATATATTTT	CASSLGGQAIGNTIYF
TRBV7-2	14	NA	TRBJ2-1	TRBD2	TGTGCCAGCAGCTTTAGCGGGGGGTCCAATGAGCAGTTCTTC	CASSFSGGSNEQFF
TRBV14	13	NA	TRBJ1-1	NA	TGTGCCAGCAGCCAAGACTGGGCCACTGAAGCTTTCTTT	CASSQDWATEAFF
TRBV29-1	13	NA	TRBJ2-7	NA	TGCAGCGTTTCCGGACAGAGCTACTACGAGCAGTACTTC	CSVSGQSYYEQYF
TRBV12-3/TRBV12-4	13	NA	TRBJ2-1	NA	TGTGCCAGCAGCCCCTTTTCCAGGGTGGAGCAGTTCTTC	CASSPFSRVEQFF
TRBV19	14	NA	TRBJ2-2	TRBD1	TGTGCCAGTAGTAGACAGGGTGGGATCGGGGAGCTGTTTTTT	CASSRQGGIGELFF
TRBV6-4	16	NA	TRBJ2-1	TRBD2	TGTGCCAGCAGTGACTCACTAGCGGGGGGTCACAATGAGCAGTTCTTC	CASSDSLAGGHNEQFF